Here is one T cell receptor beta chain with its context. This clonotype has ten or more counts. The antigen it recognizes is unknown. Qualities for individual bases were not recorded, and no much larger clone is one base off. Amplification of TCR beta CDR3 regions was carried out from RNA transcripts. A first-round RT-PCR of the TCR CDR3 used the HTBI primer set with the Qiagen OneStep RT-PCR kit. Libraries were constructed in a second round of multiplex PCR, after which size selection and purification were carried out. Libraries were sequenced paired-end with 100 bp reads on an Illumina HiSeq2000. Per the authors' processing: SOAPnuke was used to process the raw data, with reads discarded if the reads contained adapters or uncalled bases, had a mean Phred below 15, or lacked an exact constant-primer or identifier match. High-quality paired reads were merged with COPE v1.2.5, and unique nucleotide sequences were defined as clonotypes. MiTCR v1.1 was used to align the clonotypes against IMGT TRBV, TRBD and TRBJ reference segments. The analysis was restricted to V-J combinations with a frequency above 0.0001, which together covered 99.2% of the repertoires. A TCS score was defined as the ratio between F50 (clonal expansion) and ExV (chaos), using BLOSUM62-based TCRdist between CDR3 peptides within each V-J. Welch's t-statistics and random forest reduced around 550 V-J features to 13, which were used in a naive Bayes classifier (R e1071). The raw public data were reprocessed by TCRdb itself: fastp quality trimming at Q25, MiXCR clonotype calling, in-frame beta chains only. Every CDR3 protein is listed once, alongside the most common genes and DNA of its rows. None of the V and J calls come from the authors' own analysis; TCRdb made them. This sample gives approximately 400,000 distinct CDR3 sequences in total; over 12% of them show up just once. Of the sample, 25% to 30% is held by the ten largest clones.

The sample originates from a study of T cells in Graves' hyperthyroidism and ophthalmopathy (dated by TCRdb to about 2019). At the level of the whole study: Peripheral blood was collected at initial diagnosis, before any treatment. A discovery cohort of about 95 patients, about 43 with Graves' ophthalmopathy and about 60 with stable Graves' hyperthyroidism, was used to find distinguishing TCR V-J signatures. Prospective prediction of ophthalmopathy was tested in an independent validation cohort consisting of 18 to 20 hyperthyroidism patients and 17 patients who later progressed to ophthalmopathy. The approximately 100 discovery patients were randomly split 7:3 into training and test sets. Thyroid tissue and blood T-cell repertoires from six Graves' hyperthyroidism patients were also compared in the study. After sampling, hyperthyroidism patients received methimazole starting at 30 mg daily, and ophthalmopathy patients received high-dose intravenous methylprednisolone. According to the paper, TCR Vbeta CDR3 sequencing was carried out on approximately 140 peripheral blood samples, which came from under 50 ophthalmopathy, some 73 hyperthyroidism and roughly 17 progressor patients.

Ophthalmopathy patients had moderately to severely active disease, with a Clinical Activity Score of 3 or more, a NOSPECS grade of 4 or more, and a disease duration of less than 3 months. Exclusion was applied to patients with uncontrolled infections, other autoimmune diseases, pregnancy or lactation. Clinical symptoms, serum thyroxine and TRAb, thyroid ultrasound, and orbital computed tomography formed the basis for the diagnoses. PBMCs were isolated from 10 ml of fresh peripheral blood by Ficoll-Paque density gradient centrifugation. Total RNA was extracted using Trizol reagent, and RNA quality was assessed on an Agilent 2100 Bioanalyzer. The full study reports these points: In validation, progression to ophthalmopathy was predicted by the model with nearly 71% sensitivity and just over 72% specificity, a median of about 6.8 months before onset. Most expanded thyroid clonotypes (frequency above 0.001) were also found in blood, which suggests that blood repertoires may mirror thyroid immune responses. A 13 V-J signature model separated ophthalmopathy from stable hyperthyroidism, with around 88% sensitivity and 81% to 83% specificity in cross-validation and 80%/75% in testing. No statistical method was used to fix the sample size in advance, and group allocation was not hidden from the investigators.

This TCR derives from a man aged 45 to 65 with Graves' ophthalmopathy. What was sequenced was blood.

The CDR3: CASSYAMNQGSYTF. The bases read TGTGCCAGCAGTTACGCCATGAACCAAGGAAGCTACACCTTC. The rearrangement combines TRBV6-5 with TRBJ1-2; confidence is insufficient to name the D gene. Relative to germline, V is 2 bases shorter and J is 9 bases shorter, with 16 bases between their ends. CDR1 and CDR2 are read off the germline V gene as MNHEY and SVGAGI. The CDR3 covers 14 residues, taking in both the cysteine and the phenylalanine. Kept here is only the CDR3 DNA, which spans 42 bases and is read in frame from base 1.